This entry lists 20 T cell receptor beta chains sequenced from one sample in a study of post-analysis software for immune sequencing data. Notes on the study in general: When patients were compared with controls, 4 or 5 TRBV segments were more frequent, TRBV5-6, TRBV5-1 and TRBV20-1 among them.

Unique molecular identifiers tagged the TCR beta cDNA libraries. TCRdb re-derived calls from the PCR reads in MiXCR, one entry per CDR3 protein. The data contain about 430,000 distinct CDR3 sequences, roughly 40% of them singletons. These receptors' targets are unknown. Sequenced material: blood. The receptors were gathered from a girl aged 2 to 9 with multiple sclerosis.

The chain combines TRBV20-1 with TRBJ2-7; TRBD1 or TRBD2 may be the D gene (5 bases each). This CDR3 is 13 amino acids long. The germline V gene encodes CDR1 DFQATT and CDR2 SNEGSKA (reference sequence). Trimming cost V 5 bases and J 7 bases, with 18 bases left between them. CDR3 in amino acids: CSACRDAAREQYF. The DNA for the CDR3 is TGCAGTGCTTGTAGGGACGCCGCCCGAGAGCAGTACTTC.

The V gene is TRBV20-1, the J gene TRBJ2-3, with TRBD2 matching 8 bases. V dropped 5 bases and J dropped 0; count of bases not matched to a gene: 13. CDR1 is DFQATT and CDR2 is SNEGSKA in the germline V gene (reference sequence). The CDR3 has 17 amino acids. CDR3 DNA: TGCAGTGCTCACCGAGGTGAGGAGCGGGGGAGCACAGATACGCAGTATTTT. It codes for CSAHRGEERGSTDTQYF.

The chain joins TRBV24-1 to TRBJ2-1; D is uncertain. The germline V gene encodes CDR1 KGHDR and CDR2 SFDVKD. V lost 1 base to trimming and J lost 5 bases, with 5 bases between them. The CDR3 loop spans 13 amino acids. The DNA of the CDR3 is TGTGCCACCAGTGATTTTACCGACAATGAGCAGTTCTTC. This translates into CATSDFTDNEQFF.

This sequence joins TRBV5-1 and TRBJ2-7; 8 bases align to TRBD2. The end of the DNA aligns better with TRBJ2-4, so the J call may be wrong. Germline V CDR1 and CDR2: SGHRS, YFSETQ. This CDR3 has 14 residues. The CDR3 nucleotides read TGCGCCAGCAGCTTGCCGGGAGGGGGAAACATTCAGTACTTC. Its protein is CASSLPGGGNIQYF.

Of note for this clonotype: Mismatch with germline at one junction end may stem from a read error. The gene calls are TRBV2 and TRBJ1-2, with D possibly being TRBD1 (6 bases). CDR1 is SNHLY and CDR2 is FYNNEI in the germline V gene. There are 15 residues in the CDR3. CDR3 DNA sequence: TGTGCCAGCAGTGAAATGTCACAGGGTTTTCATGGTTACACCTTC. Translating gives CASSEMSQGFHGYTF.

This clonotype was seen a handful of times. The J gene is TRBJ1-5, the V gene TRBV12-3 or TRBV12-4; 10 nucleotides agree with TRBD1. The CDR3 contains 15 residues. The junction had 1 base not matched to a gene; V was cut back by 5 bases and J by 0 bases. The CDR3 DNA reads TGTGCCAGCAGTCGGGACAGGGGTAGCAATCAGCCCCAGCATTTT. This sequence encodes CASSRDRGSNQPQHF.

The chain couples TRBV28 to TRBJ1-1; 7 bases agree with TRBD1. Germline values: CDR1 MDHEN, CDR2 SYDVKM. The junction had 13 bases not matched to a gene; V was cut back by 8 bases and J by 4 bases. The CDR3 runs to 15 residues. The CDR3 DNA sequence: TGTGCCAGCCTACCAAGGGGGCAGATGTGCACTGAAGCTTTCTTT. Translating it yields CASLPRGQMCTEAFF.

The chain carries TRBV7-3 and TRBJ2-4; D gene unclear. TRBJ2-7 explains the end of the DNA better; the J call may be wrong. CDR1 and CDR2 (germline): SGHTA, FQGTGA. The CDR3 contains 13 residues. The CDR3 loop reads CASSFSGGYEQYF. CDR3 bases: TGTGCCAGCAGCTTTTCAGGCGGCTACGAGCAGTACTTC.

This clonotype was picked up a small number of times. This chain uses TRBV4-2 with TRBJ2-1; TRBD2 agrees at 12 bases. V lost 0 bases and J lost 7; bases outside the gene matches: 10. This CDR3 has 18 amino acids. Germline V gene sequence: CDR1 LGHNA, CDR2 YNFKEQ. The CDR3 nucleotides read TGTGCCAGCAGCCAAGATCGAAGGCTAGCGGGAGGGAGAAATGAGCAGTTCTTC. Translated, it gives CASSQDRRLAGGRNEQFF.

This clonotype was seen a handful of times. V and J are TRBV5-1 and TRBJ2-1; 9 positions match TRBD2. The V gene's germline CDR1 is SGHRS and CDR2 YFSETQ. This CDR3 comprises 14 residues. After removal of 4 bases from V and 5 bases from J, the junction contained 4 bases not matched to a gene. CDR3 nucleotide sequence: TGCGCCAGCAGCGCCGCGGGAGGGGACAATGAGCAGTTCTTC. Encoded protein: CASSAAGGDNEQFF. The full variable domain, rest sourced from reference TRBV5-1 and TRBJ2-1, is KAGVTQTPRYLIKTRGQQVTLSCSPISGHRSVSWYQQTPGQGLQFLFEYFSETQRNKGNFPGRFSGRQFSNSRSEMNVSTLELGDSALYLCASSAAGGDNEQFFGPGTRLTVL.

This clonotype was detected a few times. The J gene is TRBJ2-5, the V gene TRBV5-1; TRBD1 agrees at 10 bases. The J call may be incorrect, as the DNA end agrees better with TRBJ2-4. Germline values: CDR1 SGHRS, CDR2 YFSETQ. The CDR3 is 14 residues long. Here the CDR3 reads CASSLRTGGNIQYF. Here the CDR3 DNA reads TGCGCCAGCAGCCTGAGGACAGGGGGAAACATTCAGTACTTC.

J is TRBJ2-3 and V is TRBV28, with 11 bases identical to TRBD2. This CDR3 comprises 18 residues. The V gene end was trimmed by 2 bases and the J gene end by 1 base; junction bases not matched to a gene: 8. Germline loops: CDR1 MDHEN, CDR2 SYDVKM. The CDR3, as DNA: TGTGCCAGCAGTTTAACTAGCGGGAGTCAATGGGGCACAGATACGCAGTATTTT. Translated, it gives CASSLTSGSQWGTDTQYF.

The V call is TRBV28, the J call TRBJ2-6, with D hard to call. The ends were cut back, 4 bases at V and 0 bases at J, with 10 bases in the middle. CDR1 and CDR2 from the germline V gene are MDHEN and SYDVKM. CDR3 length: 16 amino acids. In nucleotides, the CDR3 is TGTGCCAGCAGTTCAGCACCGGTCTCTGGGGCCAACGTCCTGACTTTC. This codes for CASSSAPVSGANVLTF.

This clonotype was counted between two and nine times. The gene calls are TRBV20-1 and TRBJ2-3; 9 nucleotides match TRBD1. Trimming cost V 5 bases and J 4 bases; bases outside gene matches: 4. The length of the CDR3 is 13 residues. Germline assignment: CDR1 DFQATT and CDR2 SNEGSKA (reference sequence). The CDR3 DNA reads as TGCAGTGCTGACACAGGGGGCGCAGATACGCAGTATTTT. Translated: CSADTGGADTQYF.

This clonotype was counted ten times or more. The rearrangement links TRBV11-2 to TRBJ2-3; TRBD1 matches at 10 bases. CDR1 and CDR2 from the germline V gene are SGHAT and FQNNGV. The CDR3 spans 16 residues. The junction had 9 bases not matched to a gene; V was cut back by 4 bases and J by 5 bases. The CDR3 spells CASSSWDRGMGDTQYF. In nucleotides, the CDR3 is TGTGCCAGCAGCTCGTGGGACAGGGGAATGGGAGATACGCAGTATTTT.

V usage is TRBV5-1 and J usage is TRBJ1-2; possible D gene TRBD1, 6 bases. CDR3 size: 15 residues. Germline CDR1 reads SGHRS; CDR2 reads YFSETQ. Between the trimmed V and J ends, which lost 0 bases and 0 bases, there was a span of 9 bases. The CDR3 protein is CASSLEGGTNYGYTF. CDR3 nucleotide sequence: TGCGCCAGCAGCTTGGAAGGGGGAACTAACTATGGCTACACCTTC. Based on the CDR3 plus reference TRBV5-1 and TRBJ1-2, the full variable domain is KAGVTQTPRYLIKTRGQQVTLSCSPISGHRSVSWYQQTPGQGLQFLFEYFSETQRNKGNFPGRFSGRQFSNSRSEMNVSTLELGDSALYLCASSLEGGTNYGYTFGSGTRLTVV.

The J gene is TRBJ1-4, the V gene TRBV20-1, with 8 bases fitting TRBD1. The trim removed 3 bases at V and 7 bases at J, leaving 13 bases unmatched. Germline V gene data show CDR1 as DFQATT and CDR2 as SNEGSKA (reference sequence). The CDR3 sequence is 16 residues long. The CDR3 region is CSARYSARTGSEKLFF. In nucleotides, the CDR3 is TGCAGTGCTAGGTATTCGGCCCGGACAGGGAGTGAAAAACTGTTTTTT.

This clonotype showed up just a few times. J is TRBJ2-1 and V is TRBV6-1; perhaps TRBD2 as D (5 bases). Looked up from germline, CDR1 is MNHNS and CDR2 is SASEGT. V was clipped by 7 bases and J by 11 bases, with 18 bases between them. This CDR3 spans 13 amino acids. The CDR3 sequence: CASTSPLTFQQFF. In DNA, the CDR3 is TGTGCCAGCACTAGCCCGCTCACATTCCAGCAGTTCTTC.

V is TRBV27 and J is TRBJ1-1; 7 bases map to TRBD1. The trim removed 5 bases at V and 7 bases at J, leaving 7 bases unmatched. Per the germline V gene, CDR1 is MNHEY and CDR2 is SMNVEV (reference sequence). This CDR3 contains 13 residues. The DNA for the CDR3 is TGTGCCAGCAGTGCGGACAGGAAGGGTGAAGCTTTCTTT. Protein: CASSADRKGEAFF.

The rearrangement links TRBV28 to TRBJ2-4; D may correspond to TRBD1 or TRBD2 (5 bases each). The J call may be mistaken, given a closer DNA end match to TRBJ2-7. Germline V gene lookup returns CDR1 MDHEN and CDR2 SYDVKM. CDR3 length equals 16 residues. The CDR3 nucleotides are TGTGCCAGCAGTGCGGCCGGGACGGTGTTTTACTACGAGCAGTACTTC. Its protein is CASSAAGTVFYYEQYF.